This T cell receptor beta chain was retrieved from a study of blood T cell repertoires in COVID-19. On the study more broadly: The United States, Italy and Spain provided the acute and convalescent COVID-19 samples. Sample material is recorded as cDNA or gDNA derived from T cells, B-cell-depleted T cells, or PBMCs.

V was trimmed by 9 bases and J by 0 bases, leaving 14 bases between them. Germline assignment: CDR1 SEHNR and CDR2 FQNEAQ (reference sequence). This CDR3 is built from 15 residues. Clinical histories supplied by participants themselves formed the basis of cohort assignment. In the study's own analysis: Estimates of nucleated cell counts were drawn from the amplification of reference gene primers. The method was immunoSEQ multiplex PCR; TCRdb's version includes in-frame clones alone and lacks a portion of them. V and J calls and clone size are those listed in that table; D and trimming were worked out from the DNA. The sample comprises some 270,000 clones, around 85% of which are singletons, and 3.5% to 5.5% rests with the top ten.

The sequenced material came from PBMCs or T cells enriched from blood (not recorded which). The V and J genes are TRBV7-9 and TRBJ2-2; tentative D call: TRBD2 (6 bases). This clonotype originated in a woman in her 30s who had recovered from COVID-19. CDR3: CASTRGIANTGELFF. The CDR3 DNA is TGTGCCAGTACACGGGGGATCGCGAACACCGGGGAGCTGTTTTTT.